One TCR beta chain is described in this entry. The data belong to a study of cytomegalovirus exposure and HLA in healthy donors. Germline lookup yields CDR1 MNHNS and CDR2 SASEGT. V was trimmed by 5 bases and J by 7 bases, leaving 16 bases between them. This CDR3 spans 14 amino acids. The PCR ran on 60 Vbeta and 13 Jbeta primers. The method was immunoSEQ multiplex PCR; TCRdb's version includes in-frame clones alone and lacks a portion of them. The repertoire holds 140,000 to 150,000 clones, with roughly 79% as singletons. This clonotype was sampled from a woman between 40 and 55 years old in good health and CMV-seropositive. The rearrangement joins TRBV6-1 to TRBJ2-3; D perhaps matches TRBD1 (6 bases). Sequenced material: PBMCs. The CDR3 region is CASSHEGQTNTQYF. CDR3 coding DNA: TGTGCCAGCAGTCACGAAGGACAGACCAATACGCAGTATTTT.